This TCR beta chain was observed in a study of regulatory T cells in long-lasting Graves disease. Turning to the study itself: The antithyroid drugs taken by newly diagnosed Graves' patients had been used for under 3 months.

V lost 0 bases, J lost 10 bases, and 9 bases lay in between. Germline values: CDR1 MNHEY, CDR2 SVGEGT. This CDR3 has 12 residues. TCR beta libraries were built with iRepertoire HTBI primers and Arm-PCR of CDR3 regions. MiXCR, run by TCRdb on the multiplex PCR reads, gives a single entry per CDR3 protein. The sample comprises roughly 500,000 distinct CDR3 sequences, roughly 13% of which are singletons, and roughly a tenth rests with the top ten. Noted time point: newly diagnosed GD, antithyroid drugs for less than 3 months. Construction of the TCR library relied on RNA isolated from PBMCs. This same sample was also part of a study on T cells in Graves' hyperthyroidism and ophthalmopathy. That study reports: In patients aged 18 to 65, hyperthyroidism was newly diagnosed, with duration under 2 months. First-round RT-PCR with HTBI primers amplified the TCR CDR3 region. Median prediction lead before ophthalmopathy onset was six to eight months with the model.

The TCR was taken from a man aged 25-40 years with Graves disease. The chain carries TRBV6-2 or TRBV6-3 and TRBJ1-1; D gene unclear. Material: peripheral blood mononuclear cells (PBMCs), obtained at new diagnosis, from a patient treated with antithyroid drugs. DNA of the CDR3: TGTGCCAGCAGTTACTCGAAGGTCGGAGCTTTCTTT. It translates to CASSYSKVGAFF.